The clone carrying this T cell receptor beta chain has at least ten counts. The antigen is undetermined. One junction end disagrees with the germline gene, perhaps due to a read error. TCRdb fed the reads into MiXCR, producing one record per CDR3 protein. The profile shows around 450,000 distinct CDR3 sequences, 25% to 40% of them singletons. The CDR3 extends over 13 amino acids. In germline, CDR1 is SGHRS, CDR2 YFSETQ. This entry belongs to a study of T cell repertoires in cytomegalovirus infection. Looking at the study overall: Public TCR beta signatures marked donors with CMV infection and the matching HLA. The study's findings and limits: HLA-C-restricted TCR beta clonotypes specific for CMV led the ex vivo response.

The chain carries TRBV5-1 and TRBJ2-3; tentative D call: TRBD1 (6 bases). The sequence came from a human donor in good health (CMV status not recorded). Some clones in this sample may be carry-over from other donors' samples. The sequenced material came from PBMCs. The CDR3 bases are TGTGCCAGCAGCCCAGGGGGCACAGATACGCAGTATTTT. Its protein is CASSPGGTDTQYF.